What follows describes a single T cell receptor beta chain. These data are taken from a study of blood T cell repertoires in COVID-19. As for the study in general: From T cells, B-cell-depleted T cells, or PBMCs came the material, which was cDNA or gDNA.

The study assigned cohorts using participant-reported clinical history. Study processing details: Counts of nucleated cells, estimated from reference gene primer amplification, were obtained. Clones were sequenced by immunoSEQ multiplex PCR, and TCRdb holds only the in-frame ones, with some missing. The D gene and trimming were derived from the DNA, and the V and J assignments and clone size from that table. The profile shows approximately 290,000 clones, around 87% of them singletons. Trimming pared 5 bases from V and 0 bases from J, leaving 23 bases between. Germline CDR1 reads SGHAT; CDR2 reads FQNNGV. This CDR3 contains 19 residues.

Material: PBMCs or T cells enriched from blood (not recorded which). The rearrangement uses TRBV11-2 and TRBJ2-4; possibly TRBD1 for D (5 bases). This receptor was identified in a young woman with acute COVID-19. In DNA form, the CDR3 reads TGTGCCAGCAGCATGGATGGGGCGCAGTCCCCTCCAGCCAAAAACATTCAGTACTTC. Amino acid sequence: CASSMDGAQSPPAKNIQYF.